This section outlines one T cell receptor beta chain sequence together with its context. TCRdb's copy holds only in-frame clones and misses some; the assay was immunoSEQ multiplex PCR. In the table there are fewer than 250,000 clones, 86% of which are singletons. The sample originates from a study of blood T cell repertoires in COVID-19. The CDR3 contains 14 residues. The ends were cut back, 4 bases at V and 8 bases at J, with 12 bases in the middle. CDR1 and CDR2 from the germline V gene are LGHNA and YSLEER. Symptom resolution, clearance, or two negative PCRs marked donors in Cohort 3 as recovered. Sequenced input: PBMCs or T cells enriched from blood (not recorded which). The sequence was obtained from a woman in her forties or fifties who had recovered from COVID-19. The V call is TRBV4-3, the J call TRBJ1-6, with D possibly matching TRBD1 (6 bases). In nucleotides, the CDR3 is TGCGCCAGCAGCCGTCAGGGGCCATATTCACCCCTCCACTTT. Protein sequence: CASSRQGPYSPLHF.